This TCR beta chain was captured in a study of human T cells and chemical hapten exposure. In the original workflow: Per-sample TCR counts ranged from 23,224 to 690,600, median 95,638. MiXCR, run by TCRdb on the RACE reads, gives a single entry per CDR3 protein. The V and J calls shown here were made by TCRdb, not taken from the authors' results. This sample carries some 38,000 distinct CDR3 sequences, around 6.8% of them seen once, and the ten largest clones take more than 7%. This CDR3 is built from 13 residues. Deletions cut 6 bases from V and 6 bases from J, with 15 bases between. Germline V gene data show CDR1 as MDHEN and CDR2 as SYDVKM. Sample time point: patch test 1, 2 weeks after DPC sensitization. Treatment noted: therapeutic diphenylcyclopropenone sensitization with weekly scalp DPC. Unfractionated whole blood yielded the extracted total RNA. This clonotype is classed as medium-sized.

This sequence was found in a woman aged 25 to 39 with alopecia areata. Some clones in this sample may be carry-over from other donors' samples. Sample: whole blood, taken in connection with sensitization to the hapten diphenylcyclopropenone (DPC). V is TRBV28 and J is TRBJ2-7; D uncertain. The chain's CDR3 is CASRSPYTLEQYF. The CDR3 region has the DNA TGTGCCAGCAGGTCCCCGTATACGCTCGAGCAGTACTTC.